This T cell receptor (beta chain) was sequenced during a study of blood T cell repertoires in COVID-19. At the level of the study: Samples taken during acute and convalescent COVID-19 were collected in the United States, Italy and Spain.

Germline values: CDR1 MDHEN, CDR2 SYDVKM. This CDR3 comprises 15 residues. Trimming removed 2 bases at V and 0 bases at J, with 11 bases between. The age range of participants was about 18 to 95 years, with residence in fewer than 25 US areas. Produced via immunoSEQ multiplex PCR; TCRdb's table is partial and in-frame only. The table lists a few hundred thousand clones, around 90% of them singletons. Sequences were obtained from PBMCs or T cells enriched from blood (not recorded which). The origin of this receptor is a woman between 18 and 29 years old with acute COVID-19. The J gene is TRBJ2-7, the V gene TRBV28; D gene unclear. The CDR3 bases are TGTGCCAGCAGTTTACTATCCGCAAGCTCCTACGAGCAGTACTTC. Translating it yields CASSLLSASSYEQYF.